Below, 22 T cell receptor beta chains from the same sample are listed, as sequenced in a study of CD8+CD57+ T cells in acquired aplastic anemia. The template used for profiling TCR beta VDJ and CDR3 was genomic DNA. TCRdb reprocessed the reads via MiXCR and lists one record per CDR3 protein. This table has some 130,000 distinct CDR3 sequences, approximately 41% appearing once. Specimen: sorted CD4+, CD8+, or CD8+CD57+ T cells (not recorded which) from PBMCs. The receptors derive from a human donor in good health, serving as a control.

The rearrangement joins TRBV29-1 to TRBJ2-3; 12 bases map to TRBD2. TRBJ2-1 matches the DNA end more closely, so the J call is doubtful. CDR1 SQVTM and CDR2 ANQGSEA come from the germline V gene. There are 13 residues in the CDR3. The CDR3: CSALAGGPREQFF. The CDR3 nucleotides are TGCAGCGCCCTAGCGGGAGGGCCAAGGGAGCAGTTCTTC.

This clonotype has only a few counts. The CDR3 nucleotides read TGTGCCAGCAGCCGACAGGGGGGCTACGAGCAGTACTTC. Amino acids: CASSRQGGYEQYF. The chain carries TRBV2 and TRBJ2-7; 9 bases are a match to TRBD1. The trim removed 6 bases at V and 3 bases at J, leaving 3 bases unmatched. CDR3 length: 13 residues. From germline, CDR1 is SNHLY and CDR2 FYNNEI. The whole variable domain, remainder taken from reference TRBV2 and TRBJ2-7, is EPEVTQTPSHQVTQMGQEVILRCVPISNHLYFYWYRQILGQKVEFLVSFYNNEISEKSEIFDDQFSVERPDGSNFTLKIRSTKLEDSAMYFCASSRQGGYEQYFGPGTRLTVT.

This clonotype was found many times. Given the absence of the conserved phenylalanine or tryptophan at the CDR3 end, a read error is likely. It is unclear where the CDR3 begins or ends on the DNA, so no DNA is shown, and the CDR3 is as TCRdb lists it. The chain has TRBV3-1 and TRBJ1-2; TRBD1, as called in the table, went unchecked against the DNA. The germline V gene encodes CDR1 LGHDT and CDR2 YNNKEL (reference sequence). From its first to its last residue, the CDR3 has 13 amino acids. CDR3 amino acids: CASSLSLAGTPRL.

This clonotype has at least ten counts. The chain employs TRBV7-8 and TRBJ2-7; D unresolved. This CDR3 comprises 14 residues. Germline V gives CDR1 SGHVS, CDR2 FQNEAQ. Trimming removed 0 bases at V and 2 bases at J, with 8 bases between. CDR3 nucleotides: TGTGCCAGCAGCTTAGCGCACAGTGCCTACGAGCAGTACTTC. This encodes CASSLAHSAYEQYF.

This clonotype appeared a single time. The chain employs TRBV19 and TRBJ1-4, with 7 positions matching TRBD1. This CDR3 region has 14 residues. Per germline, CDR1 LNHDA and CDR2 SQIVND (reference sequence). The junction had 6 bases not matched to a gene; V was cut back by 6 bases and J by 5 bases. Written as DNA, the CDR3 is TGTGCCAGTAGGAGCTCAGGGGGAAATGAAAAACTGTTTTTT. It yields the protein CASRSSGGNEKLFF.

The chain links TRBV15 to TRBJ2-3; 10 bases are a match to TRBD1. Germline V gives CDR1 LNHNV, CDR2 YYDKDF (reference sequence). With V trimmed by 3 bases and J by 2 bases, 2 bases remained unmatched. This CDR3 is built from 15 residues. The CDR3 sequence is CATSSGTGVTDTQYF. The DNA of the CDR3 is TGTGCCACCAGCAGCGGGACAGGGGTCACAGATACGCAGTATTTT.

In this sample, this clonotype turned up a few times. The V and J genes are TRBV10-3 and TRBJ2-7; D not certain. The germline CDR1 and CDR2 sequences are ENHRY and SYGVKD. V lost 10 bases and J lost 2, with 15 bases in between. CDR3 length: 13 residues. CDR3 region: CATRTAPPYEQYF. DNA for the CDR3: TGTGCCACCAGGACCGCGCCCCCCTACGAGCAGTACTTC.

This clonotype was observed many times. V is TRBV6-5 and J is TRBJ2-1; perhaps D is TRBD1 or TRBD2 (5 bases each). The CDR3 is 15 residues long. Germline lookup yields CDR1 MNHEY and CDR2 SVGAGI. Trimming removed 4 bases from V and 10 bases from J, with 20 bases in between. This chain's CDR3 is CASSWGTGPTTEQFF. CDR3 coding DNA: TGTGCCAGCAGTTGGGGAACGGGACCTACCACGGAGCAGTTCTTC.

V gene TRBV7-2 combines with J gene TRBJ1-1; 8 nucleotides agree with TRBD1. V trimming: 3 bases; J trimming: 10 bases; junction bases outside the gene matches: 13. Germline V gives CDR1 SGHTA, CDR2 FQGNSA. This CDR3 contains 15 residues. The CDR3 here is CASSLMTGVDQGAFF. The DNA of the CDR3 is TGTGCCAGCAGCTTGATGACAGGGGTGGACCAGGGAGCTTTCTTT.

This clonotype was found many times. This chain joins TRBV5-1 and TRBJ1-2; a possible D gene is TRBD1 (6 bases). There are 14 residues in the CDR3. V was cut by 4 bases and J by 6 bases, with 16 bases left in between. Germline V CDR1 and CDR2: SGHRS, YFSETQ. CDR3 in DNA: TGCGCCAGCAGCCGGACAGCTAGCTCGGATGGCTACACCTTC. It codes for CASSRTASSDGYTF.

Worth noting for this clonotype: A much larger clone differs by one base, so this may be a read error. V is TRBV12-3 or TRBV12-4 and J is TRBJ1-1, with TRBD1 as a possible D gene (5 bases). The CDR3 spans 13 residues. The CDR3 DNA reads TGTGCCAGCAGTCTCAGGGAGGACACTAAAGCTTTCTTT. Amino acid sequence: CASSLREDTKAFF.

This clonotype has at least ten counts. This chain joins TRBV20-1 and TRBJ2-1, with TRBD2 matching 10 bases. The CDR3 contains 14 residues. With 5 bases clipped from V and 7 bases from J, the junction kept 8 bases outside the gene matches. Germline-derived CDR1 and CDR2 are DFQATT and SNEGSKA (reference sequence). The CDR3 DNA is TGCAGTGCTGCTTTAGCGGGAGGAGTAAATGAGCAGTTCTTC. Translating it yields CSAALAGGVNEQFF.

The table lists this clonotype with a few counts. The chain links TRBV10-2 to TRBJ1-2, with D perhaps TRBD1 (5 bases). The CDR3 consists of 14 residues. Deletions cut 6 bases from V and 8 bases from J, with 19 bases between. The germline V gene has CDR1 WSHSY and CDR2 SAAADI. Written as DNA, the CDR3 is TGCGCCAGCAGCCTTGCTGACGGGGGTTGGGGCTACACCTTC. This encodes CASSLADGGWGYTF.

This clonotype was seen at least ten times. This chain uses TRBV19 with TRBJ2-2; possible D gene TRBD1, 6 bases. V was cut by 4 bases and J by 3 bases, with 12 bases left in between. The CDR3 sequence is 15 residues long. CDR1 LNHDA and CDR2 SQIVND come from the germline V gene (reference sequence). The CDR3 bases are TGTGCCAGTAGTAGGTACAGGGTCGACACCGGGGAGCTGTTTTTT. Encoded protein: CASSRYRVDTGELFF.

The chain employs TRBV10-3 and TRBJ2-7; 12 nucleotides line up with TRBD1. With V trimmed by 6 bases and J by 4 bases, 1 base remained unmatched. This CDR3 has 13 residues. CDR1 is ENHRY, CDR2 SYGVKD, per germline. The CDR3 DNA sequence: TGTGCCATCAGGGGACAGGGGGCATACGAGCAGTACTTC. This encodes CAIRGQGAYEQYF.

This clonotype was seen a handful of times. The gene calls are TRBV2 and TRBJ1-4; TRBD1 might be the D (5 bases). CDR3 length: 15 amino acids. Germline V lookup: CDR1 SNHLY, CDR2 FYNNEI. The V and J ends lost 5 bases and 7 bases respectively, with 17 bases between them. The DNA for the CDR3 is TGTGCCAGCAGTTTAACCCCGGGGGGAGGTGAAAAACTGTTTTTT. Translating gives CASSLTPGGGEKLFF.

This clonotype showed up many times. The genes are TRBV12-3 or TRBV12-4 and TRBJ1-2; D unclear. The V gene lost 3 bases and the J gene lost 4 bases, with 6 bases spanning the gap. CDR3 size: 12 residues. Here the CDR3 reads CASSFRVYGYTF. The CDR3 DNA reads TGTGCCAGCAGTTTTCGGGTCTATGGCTACACCTTC.

In the case of this clonotype: Given a much more abundant clone one base away, this may be a read error. The chain has TRBV6-5 and TRBJ1-2; 8 bases are a match to TRBD1. Germline V gene sequence: CDR1 MNHEY, CDR2 SVGAGI. CDR3 length: 14 amino acids. This CDR3 is CAGSYRQGNYGYTF. CDR3 DNA sequence: TGTGCCGGCAGTTACCGACAGGGGAACTATGGCTACACCTTC.

This clonotype was seen ten or more times. The chain combines TRBV19 with TRBJ1-5, with D uncertain. The length of the CDR3 is 16 residues. The V end lost 5 bases, the J end lost 5 bases, and 19 bases lay between the germline ends. Germline lookup yields CDR1 LNHDA and CDR2 SQIVND (reference sequence). CDR3 in amino acids: CASSPPGTLAYQPQHF. CDR3 coding DNA: TGTGCCAGTAGTCCTCCCGGCACCCTTGCTTATCAGCCCCAGCATTTT.

This clonotype was seen repeatedly, ten times or more. J is TRBJ1-5 and V is TRBV5-8; 8 bases map to TRBD1. V lost 4 bases to trimming and J lost 4 bases; unmatched junction nucleotides: 7. This CDR3 contains 15 residues. Germline V gene data show CDR1 as SGHTS and CDR2 as YDEGEE. As DNA, the CDR3 is TGTGCCAGCAGCCCCGGTACAGGGGGGAATCAGCCCCAGCATTTT. As protein: CASSPGTGGNQPQHF.

This clonotype was seen ten or more times. CDR3 DNA sequence: TGCAGCACCCGGGGCGCCCAATGGGATACGCAGTATTTT. Amino acid sequence: CSTRGAQWDTQYF. This chain uses TRBV29-1 with TRBJ2-3; D tentatively reads TRBD1 or TRBD2 (5 bases each). The CDR3 length is 13 residues. V lost 8 bases and J 6 bases, leaving 18 bases between the germline ends. Per germline, CDR1 SQVTM and CDR2 ANQGSEA.

This clonotype was seen many times. The chain combines TRBV12-3 or TRBV12-4 with TRBJ2-1; the D call may be TRBD1 or TRBD2 (5 bases each). CDR3 size: 18 residues. V gave up 5 bases and J gave up 10 bases, with 30 bases separating them. CDR3 nucleotide sequence: TGTGCCAGCAGTATGGGACCCCGATCCTACCCGCTAAGTATGGAGCAGTTCTTC. Amino acids: CASSMGPRSYPLSMEQFF.